The 18 T cell receptor beta chains below all came from one sample that was sequenced in a study of CD8+ T cells in alopecia areata. Extraction of RNA preceded its reverse transcription into cDNA, which served as the sequencing template. The protocol was immunoSEQ multiplex PCR, while the TCRdb copy is restricted to in-frame clones and leaves out a portion. The table includes 150,000 to 200,000 clones, roughly 70% detected once. Treatment reported: oral pan-JAK inhibitor, 5-10 mg twice daily. The material was CD4+ T cells sorted from blood, obtained between weeks 49 and 50, from a patient treated with tofacitinib. These receptors were obtained from a human donor with alopecia areata.

CDR3 sequence reads: CASSGGYGQGKNTGELFF. The CDR3 bases are TGTGCCAGCAGCGGCGGCTATGGACAGGGCAAAAACACCGGGGAGCTGTTTTTT. This rearrangement joins TRBV7-9 to TRBJ2-2; TRBD1 agrees at 8 bases. Per germline, CDR1 SEHNR and CDR2 FQNEAQ (reference sequence). V dropped 5 bases and J dropped 2; count of bases not matched to a gene: 13. CDR3 length: 18 amino acids.

The sample holds a few counts of this clone. The CDR3 sequence: CAISESDWRGGSYNEQFF. CDR3 DNA: TGTGCCATCAGTGAGTCCGATTGGCGGGGGGGCTCCTACAATGAGCAGTTCTTC. The V call is TRBV10-3, the J call TRBJ2-1; 9 nucleotides line up with TRBD2. CDR3 length: 18 amino acids. Germline V gene data show CDR1 as ENHRY and CDR2 as SYGVKD. J lost 0 bases, V lost 0 bases, and 6 bases had no gene match.

This clone was counted between two and nine times. This chain joins TRBV7-2 and TRBJ2-3, with D possibly being TRBD1 or TRBD2 (5 bases each). Per germline, CDR1 SGHTA and CDR2 FQGNSA. Trimming stripped 1 base from V and 3 bases from J, with 11 bases between. The CDR3 consists of 15 residues. The CDR3 region is CASSLGRWGTDTQYF. CDR3 coding DNA: TGTGCCAGCAGCTTAGGCAGGTGGGGGACAGATACGCAGTATTTT.

This clone was seen more than once but under ten times. The chain employs TRBV10-3 and TRBJ2-3; D is unresolved. The ends were cut back, 4 bases at V and 3 bases at J, with 5 bases in the middle. The CDR3 sequence is 12 residues long. Germline CDR1 ENHRY, CDR2 SYGVKD. The CDR3 is CAISVDTDTQYF. In nucleotides, the CDR3 is TGTGCCATCAGTGTCGATACAGATACGCAGTATTTT.

This clone was detected a few times. The rearrangement joins TRBV7-7 to TRBJ2-3; D could derive from TRBD1 or TRBD2 (6 bases each). CDR3 size: 15 residues. Germline assignment: CDR1 SSHAT and CDR2 FNYEAQ (reference sequence). Trimming cost V 1 base and J 1 base, with 9 bases left between them. CDR3 sequence reads: CASSLVGGGTDTQYF. CDR3 DNA sequence: TGTGCCAGCAGCTTAGTGGGGGGCGGCACAGATACGCAGTATTTT.

The chain links TRBV29-1 to TRBJ2-2; the D is unclear. Trimming removed 6 bases at V and 4 bases at J, with 9 bases between. CDR1 is SQVTM and CDR2 is ANQGSEA in the germline V gene. CDR3 length equals 12 residues. The DNA for the CDR3 is TGCAGCGTACAGTTGGCCACCGGGGAGCTGTTTTTT. Translated, it gives CSVQLATGELFF.

This chain links TRBV30 with TRBJ2-5, with a possible D match to TRBD1 (6 bases). The CDR3 totals 16 residues. The germline V and J ends were trimmed by 3 bases and 2 bases, with 19 bases remaining between them. CDR1 GTSNPN and CDR2 SVGIG come from the germline V gene (reference sequence). CDR3: CAWSKYTGHEQETQYF. In nucleotides, the CDR3 is TGTGCCTGGAGCAAGTATACAGGGCATGAACAAGAGACCCAGTACTTC.

The chain links TRBV27 to TRBJ1-1; no definite D call. CDR1 and CDR2 (germline): MNHEY, SMNVEV (reference sequence). The length of the CDR3 is 14 residues. V was clipped by 3 bases and J by 4 bases, with 12 bases between them. The CDR3 here is CASSLVRRGTEAFF. Written as DNA, the CDR3 is TGTGCCAGCAGTTTGGTCCGTCGGGGCACTGAAGCTTTCTTT.

V usage is TRBV29-1 and J usage is TRBJ2-7; a possible D gene is TRBD2 (5 bases). The germline gives CDR1 SQVTM, CDR2 ANQGSEA. This CDR3 is built from 15 residues. Trimming removed 1 base at V and 3 bases at J, with 16 bases between. CDR3 sequence reads: CSVEGTIDGVYEQYF. CDR3 DNA sequence: TGCAGCGTTGAAGGTACTATTGACGGGGTCTACGAGCAGTACTTC.

The chain employs TRBV6-6 and TRBJ1-4; D is unresolved. The CDR3 runs 12 residues. Per germline, CDR1 MNHNY and CDR2 SVGAGI (reference sequence). V was cut by 7 bases and J by 8 bases, with 11 bases left in between. CDR3 in amino acids: CASNLPGEKLFF. Here the CDR3 DNA reads TGTGCCAGCAACCTCCCCGGGGAAAAACTGTTTTTT.

This chain connects TRBV9 to TRBJ1-1; D unresolved. The V gene lost 3 bases and the J gene lost 7 bases, with 10 bases spanning the gap. The germline CDR1 and CDR2 sequences are SGDLS and YYNGEE. The CDR3 covers 12 residues. The CDR3 sequence is CASSGYSNEAFF. The CDR3, as DNA: TGTGCCAGCAGCGGATACAGCAATGAAGCTTTCTTT.

This clone was seen a few times. The chain links TRBV4-1 to TRBJ1-5, with D perhaps TRBD1 (6 bases). CDR3 length: 14 residues. Trimming pared 0 bases from V and 5 bases from J, leaving 8 bases between. Germline CDR1 is MGHRA and CDR2 is YSYEKL. The CDR3 DNA reads TGCGCCAGCAGCCAAGATTCAGGGGATCAGCCCCAGCATTTT. This gives the protein CASSQDSGDQPQHF.

V and J are TRBV7-2 and TRBJ1-2; D ambiguous. The ends were cut back, 5 bases at V and 6 bases at J, with 16 bases in the middle. This CDR3 is 14 amino acids long. Germline lookup yields CDR1 SGHTA and CDR2 FQGNSA. CDR3 nucleotides: TGTGCCAGCAGCCCGGACGGATATTCCAATGGCTACACCTTC. Protein product: CASSPDGYSNGYTF.

The rearrangement links TRBV29-1 to TRBJ1-3; 9 bases agree with TRBD1. This CDR3 region has 11 residues. V lost 4 bases to trimming and J lost 9 bases; unmatched junction nucleotides: 1. In germline, CDR1 is SQVTM, CDR2 ANQGSEA. The CDR3 bases are TGCAGCGTTGTGGACAGGGGCACCATATATTTT. It codes for CSVVDRGTIYF.

This sequence joins TRBV5-1 and TRBJ2-5, with a weak D call TRBD2 (6 bases). CDR3 length: 15 residues. Per germline, CDR1 SGHRS and CDR2 YFSETQ. Deletions cut 4 bases from V and 4 bases from J, with 17 bases between. This CDR3 is CASSQPVAGRETQYF. DNA for the CDR3: TGCGCCAGCAGCCAACCGGTCGCGGGGCGAGAGACCCAGTACTTC.

The chain links TRBV29-1 to TRBJ1-3; D is ambiguous. Germline V gene sequence: CDR1 SQVTM, CDR2 ANQGSEA. The CDR3 loop spans 13 amino acids. V was trimmed by 4 bases and J by 0 bases, leaving 7 bases between them. The CDR3 coding sequence is TGCAGCGTTGTGGTGGGCTCTGGAAACACCATATATTTT. This translates into CSVVVGSGNTIYF.

This chain uses TRBV7-6 with TRBJ2-5; D unclear. V lost 4 bases and J lost 5, with 5 bases in between. The CDR3 extends over 11 amino acids. The germline V gene has CDR1 SGHVS and CDR2 FNYEAQ. The CDR3 spells CASSSQETQYF. For the CDR3, the DNA is TGTGCCAGCAGCTCCCAGGAGACCCAGTACTTC.

This chain links TRBV9 with TRBJ2-7; D ambiguous. The V end lost 0 bases, the J end lost 2 bases, and 18 bases lay between the germline ends. Germline V gene data show CDR1 as SGDLS and CDR2 as YYNGEE. The CDR3 spans 17 residues. Here the CDR3 reads CASSVGLGRQRPYEQYF. CDR3 DNA: TGTGCCAGCAGCGTAGGACTGGGTCGCCAGCGTCCCTACGAGCAGTACTTC.